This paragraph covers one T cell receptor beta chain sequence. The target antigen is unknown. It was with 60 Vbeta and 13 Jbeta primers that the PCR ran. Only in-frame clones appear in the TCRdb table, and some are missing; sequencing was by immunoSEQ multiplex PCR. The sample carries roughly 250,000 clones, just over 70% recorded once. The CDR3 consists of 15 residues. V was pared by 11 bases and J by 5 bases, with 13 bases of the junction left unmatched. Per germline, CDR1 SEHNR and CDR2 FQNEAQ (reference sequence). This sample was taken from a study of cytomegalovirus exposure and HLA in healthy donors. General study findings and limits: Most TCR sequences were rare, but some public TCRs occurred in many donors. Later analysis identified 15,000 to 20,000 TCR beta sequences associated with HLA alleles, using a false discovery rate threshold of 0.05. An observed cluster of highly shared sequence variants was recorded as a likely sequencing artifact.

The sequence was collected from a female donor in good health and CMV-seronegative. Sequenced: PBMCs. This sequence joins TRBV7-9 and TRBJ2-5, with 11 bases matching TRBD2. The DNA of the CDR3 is TGTGCCCAAGGGGGAGCTAGCGGGAGGACGGAGACCCAGTACTTC. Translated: CAQGGASGRTETQYF. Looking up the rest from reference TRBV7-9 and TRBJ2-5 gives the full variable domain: DTGVSQNPRHKITKRGQNVTFRCDPISEHNRLYWYRQTLGQGPEFLTYFQNEAQLEKSRLLSDRFSAERPKGSFSTLEIQRTEQGDSAMYLCAQGGASGRTETQYFGPGTRLLVL.